What follows describes a single T cell receptor (beta chain). Sequencing used immunoSEQ multiplex PCR; TCRdb keeps in-frame clones, though not all of them. Altogether about 61,000 clones are present, approximately 80% being singletons, with the ten largest covering about 20%. This entry is derived from a study of blood T cell repertoires in COVID-19. Sequenced input: peripheral blood. This clonotype was obtained from an elderly man with active or convalescent COVID-19.

CDR3 sequence reads: CASRRLAGGPDTQYF. CDR3 DNA: TGTGCCAGCAGAAGACTAGCGGGGGGTCCAGATACGCAGTATTTT. This chain links TRBV6-5 with TRBJ2-3; 13 bases are a match to TRBD2. The CDR3 is made up of 15 amino acids. The germline gives CDR1 MNHEY, CDR2 SVGAGI. The V segment lost 6 bases and the J segment 4 bases; nucleotides outside the gene matches: 4.